The 27 T cell receptor beta chains listed next were all sequenced from one sample in a study of cytomegalovirus exposure and HLA in healthy donors. The PCR contained 60 Vbeta and 13 Jbeta primers. The data were produced by immunoSEQ multiplex PCR, yet TCRdb's version contains in-frame clones alone and is incomplete. The table has about 140,000 clones, roughly 70% seen once. What was sequenced was PBMCs. The receptors shown here come from a human donor in good health.

The chain joins TRBV7-8 to TRBJ1-5; D gene unclear. Germline CDR1 SGHVS, CDR2 FQNEAQ. This CDR3 has 17 residues. V was trimmed by 1 base and J by 3 bases, leaving 16 bases between them. The CDR3 nucleotides are TGTGCCAGCAGCTTAGTTCGTAGCTTCAGTAACAATCAGCCCCAGCATTTT. Protein: CASSLVRSFSNNQPQHF.

This clone occurred once. The chain recombines TRBV2 with TRBJ2-2, with TRBD2 matching 15 bases. Germline V gene lookup returns CDR1 SNHLY and CDR2 FYNNEI. Losses at the gene ends were 6 bases for V and 6 bases for J; bases not matched to a gene: 5. This CDR3 has 16 residues. The DNA for the CDR3 is TGTGCCAGCAGAGGGACTAGCGGGAGGTCGGCCGGGGAGCTGTTTTTT. It yields the protein CASRGTSGRSAGELFF.

The chain recombines TRBV5-1 with TRBJ2-3; D is possibly TRBD2 (6 bases). The CDR3 contains 15 residues. Germline V lookup: CDR1 SGHRS, CDR2 YFSETQ. The V end lost 3 bases, the J end lost 2 bases, and 13 bases lay between the germline ends. The CDR3 sequence is CASSWRGDSTDTQYF. CDR3 coding DNA: TGCGCCAGCAGCTGGCGCGGGGACTCCACAGATACGCAGTATTTT.

This clone was detected a few times. The chain links TRBV9 to TRBJ1-4; maybe TRBD1 (5 bases). V lost 5 bases to trimming and J lost 7 bases, with 18 bases between them. Germline assignment: CDR1 SGDLS and CDR2 YYNGEE. This CDR3 comprises 15 residues. The CDR3 sequence is CASSERDGTFEKLFF. For the CDR3, the DNA is TGTGCCAGCAGTGAGAGGGACGGGACTTTTGAAAAACTGTTTTTT.

This chain connects TRBV27 to TRBJ1-5; tentatively, D is TRBD1 (5 bases). CDR3 length: 14 residues. Germline V gene sequence: CDR1 MNHEY, CDR2 SMNVEV (reference sequence). Trimming shortened V by 1 base and J by 7 bases, and 11 bases separated the two germline ends. CDR3 DNA: TGTGCCAGCAGTTTATTAGGGGCAGGGCAGCCCCAGCATTTT. Residues: CASSLLGAGQPQHF.

The CDR3, as DNA: TGTGCCACCAGCAGAGATAAGGGTCGACTAGCAGAAAACATTCAGTACTTC. Its translation: CATSRDKGRLAENIQYF. The V call is TRBV15, the J call TRBJ2-4; 7 bases agree with TRBD2. The CDR3 length is 17 residues. Trimming cost V 0 bases and J 5 bases; bases outside gene matches: 10. Germline-derived CDR1 and CDR2 are LNHNV and YYDKDF (reference sequence).

Comments on this clone: Other DNA sequences in this sample translate to the same CDR3. The chain carries TRBV4-3 and TRBJ2-1; TRBD2 aligns across 10 bases. The length of the CDR3 is 15 residues. CDR1 and CDR2 from the germline V gene are LGHNA and YSLEER. The J segment lost 6 bases and the V segment lost 1 base, leaving 3 bases of the junction unmatched. The CDR3 is CASSQGTSGLNEQFF. The CDR3 bases are TGCGCCAGCAGCCAAGGGACTAGCGGCCTCAATGAGCAGTTCTTC.

The chain carries TRBV4-1 and TRBJ1-5; no definite D call. The V end lost 0 bases, the J end lost 2 bases, and 11 bases lay between the germline ends. The V gene's germline CDR1 is MGHRA and CDR2 YSYEKL. The CDR3 is made up of 16 amino acids. The CDR3 nucleotides read TGCGCCAGCAGCCAAGAACAGTTCGGGGGCAATCAGCCCCAGCATTTT. It codes for CASSQEQFGGNQPQHF.

V is TRBV9 and J is TRBJ1-5; the D is unclear. The CDR3 runs 14 residues. CDR1 SGDLS and CDR2 YYNGEE come from the germline V gene. V was clipped by 2 bases and J by 1 base, with 7 bases between them. The CDR3 DNA sequence: TGTGCCAGCAGCGTTGGCAGAAGCAATCAGCCCCAGCATTTT. Its protein product is CASSVGRSNQPQHF.

The chain employs TRBV12-5 and TRBJ2-5, with 13 nucleotides matching TRBD2. Germline CDR1 reads LGHNT; CDR2 reads FRNRAP. The CDR3 spans 15 residues. After removal of 6 bases from V and 3 bases from J, the junction contained 4 bases not matched to a gene. The CDR3 bases are TGTGCTAGTGGCTACGGACTAGCGGGAGAAGAGACCCAGTACTTC. Its protein product is CASGYGLAGEETQYF. The complete variable domain, with remaining parts taken from reference TRBV12-5 and TRBJ2-5, reads DARVTQTPRHKVTEMGQEVTMRCQPILGHNTVFWYRQTMMQGLELLAYFRNRAPLDDSGMPKDRFSAEMPDATLATLKIQPSEPRDSAVYFCASGYGLAGEETQYFGPGTRLLVL.

The chain is built from TRBV7-2 and TRBJ2-5, with TRBD2 matching 7 bases. With V trimmed by 3 bases and J by 4 bases, 8 bases remained unmatched. Germline loops: CDR1 SGHTA, CDR2 FQGNSA. The CDR3 runs 15 residues. The CDR3 DNA reads as TGTGCCAGCAGCTTGGGCGGGAGCCCTCCAGAGACCCAGTACTTC. It specifies CASSLGGSPPETQYF.

The genes are TRBV28 and TRBJ2-3; possible D gene TRBD1, 5 bases. The CDR3 has 15 residues. CDR1 is MDHEN and CDR2 is SYDVKM in the germline V gene. Trimming shortened V by 5 bases and J by 0 bases, and 12 bases separated the two germline ends. The CDR3 DNA reads TGTGCCAGCAGTACTCCGACAGATAGCACAGATACGCAGTATTTT. Translated: CASSTPTDSTDTQYF.

The rearrangement links TRBV7-9 to TRBJ2-7; D might be TRBD2 (5 bases). The germline V and J ends were trimmed by 1 base and 0 bases, with 7 bases remaining between them. The V gene's germline CDR1 is SEHNR and CDR2 FQNEAQ (reference sequence). The CDR3 is 14 amino acids. The CDR3 reads CASSLEEGSYEQYF. The CDR3 DNA reads as TGTGCCAGCAGCTTAGAAGAGGGCTCCTACGAGCAGTACTTC.

This chain links TRBV2 with TRBJ2-7, with TRBD2 matching 7 bases. The CDR3 is 18 amino acids. Germline CDR1 SNHLY, CDR2 FYNNEI. With V trimmed by 5 bases and J by 0 bases, 16 bases remained unmatched. CDR3 sequence (DNA): TGTGCCAGCAGTCTCTTTGGGGGAGGGAGAGTAAGCTCCTACGAGCAGTACTTC. This sequence encodes CASSLFGGGRVSSYEQYF.

The V gene is TRBV7-3, the J gene TRBJ2-3, with 11 bases identical to TRBD1. The trim removed 4 bases at V and 5 bases at J, leaving 11 bases unmatched. The CDR3 totals 17 residues. Per germline, CDR1 SGHTA and CDR2 FQGTGA. CDR3 loop: CASSSARRTGGIDTQYF. DNA for the CDR3: TGTGCCAGCAGCTCAGCCCGCCGGACAGGGGGCATAGATACGCAGTATTTT.

This clone turned up a few times. This chain joins TRBV15 and TRBJ1-2; D may be TRBD1 (6 bases). The CDR3 loop spans 15 amino acids. CDR1 and CDR2 from the germline V gene are LNHNV and YYDKDF (reference sequence). Trimming took off 1 base at V and 0 bases at J, with 9 bases between the two ends. CDR3 coding DNA: TGTGCCACCAGCAGAGGACAGGCCTCTAACTATGGCTACACCTTC. This translates into CATSRGQASNYGYTF.

J is TRBJ2-7 and V is TRBV6-1, with 7 bases fitting TRBD1. This CDR3 spans 15 amino acids. V shed 7 bases, J shed 5 bases, and the junction held 14 bases outside the gene matches. Germline-derived CDR1 and CDR2 are MNHNS and SASEGT. The CDR3 sequence is CASTKIQGDQDEQYF. The CDR3 DNA reads as TGTGCCAGCACAAAGATTCAGGGGGACCAGGACGAGCAGTACTTC.

This rearrangement joins TRBV7-2 to TRBJ1-5, with D possibly matching TRBD1 (6 bases). V was cut by 4 bases and J by 4 bases, with 8 bases left in between. Germline V gives CDR1 SGHTA, CDR2 FQGNSA. The CDR3 has 13 residues. For the CDR3, the DNA is TGTGCCAGCAGCTGGACAGTTAATCAGCCCCAGCATTTT. It translates to CASSWTVNQPQHF.

This clone was detected once. The V gene is TRBV5-1, the J gene TRBJ1-1; D gene ambiguous. The CDR3 consists of 14 residues. With 4 bases removed from V and 1 base from J, the gap between germline ends came to 11 bases. Looked up from germline, CDR1 is SGHRS and CDR2 is YFSETQ. The CDR3 coding sequence is TGCGCCAGCAGCGCTGCCACAGAGAACACTGAAGCTTTCTTT. This sequence encodes CASSAATENTEAFF.

This clone turned up a few times. The chain is built from TRBV27 and TRBJ2-7; 7 bases fit TRBD2. This CDR3 comprises 16 residues. Germline V gene lookup returns CDR1 MNHEY and CDR2 SMNVEV (reference sequence). The V and J ends lost 5 bases and 2 bases, in that order; junction bases with no gene match: 12. The CDR3 is CASSPGREYEAYEQYF. In nucleotides, the CDR3 is TGTGCCAGCAGTCCTGGGCGGGAGTACGAAGCCTACGAGCAGTACTTC.

This clone occurred a few times. The chain carries TRBV5-8 and TRBJ2-7; TRBD1 matches at 7 bases. This CDR3 comprises 15 residues. The germline V gene has CDR1 SGHTS and CDR2 YDEGEE. Trimming took 4 bases from V and 2 from J; bases not matched to a gene: 9. The CDR3 bases are TGTGCCAGCAGCGAGGACAGGAGAGGAACCTACGAGCAGTACTTC. Translation: CASSEDRRGTYEQYF.

The chain couples TRBV7-9 to TRBJ1-2, with a tentative D call TRBD1 (5 bases). V lost 3 bases, J lost 0 bases, and 8 bases lay in between. CDR1 and CDR2 from the germline V gene are SEHNR and FQNEAQ (reference sequence). CDR3 length: 14 residues. CDR3: CASSLSTANYGYTF. In nucleotides, the CDR3 is TGTGCCAGCAGCTTGTCGACAGCTAACTATGGCTACACCTTC.

V usage is TRBV6-5 and J usage is TRBJ2-5; 12 nucleotides align to TRBD2. CDR1 and CDR2 from the germline V gene are MNHEY and SVGAGI. The CDR3 length is 14 residues. J was trimmed by 2 bases and V by 8 bases; bases with no gene match: 3. The CDR3 sequence: CASRTSGAQETQYF. The CDR3 nucleotides are TGTGCCAGCCGGACTAGCGGGGCTCAAGAGACCCAGTACTTC.

The chain couples TRBV9 to TRBJ2-1, with 9 bases lining up with TRBD2. V shed 4 bases and J 10 bases; nucleotides not matched to a gene: 9. The length of the CDR3 is 14 residues. The germline CDR1 and CDR2 sequences are SGDLS and YYNGEE. In DNA, the CDR3 is TGTGCCAGCAGCCCCCGCGGGGGGGGGTGGGAGCAGTTCTTC. Its translation is CASSPRGGGWEQFF.

V and J are TRBV7-5 and TRBJ2-1; TRBD1, the D gene given by the table, was not confirmed from the DNA. TRBV7-5 is tagged as a pseudogene. This CDR3 comprises 18 residues. The chain's CDR3 is CVRSLQGPHLPSYNEQFF. CDR3 bases: TGTGTCAGAAGCTTACAGGGGCCTCACCTCCCCTCCTACAATGAGCAGTTCTTC.

The rearrangement joins TRBV7-3 to TRBJ2-1; 12 positions agree with TRBD2. This CDR3 region has 16 residues. Germline CDR1 is SGHTA and CDR2 is FQGTGA. Trimming removed 4 bases from V and 0 bases from J; junction bases left unmatched: 1. CDR3 protein: CASSSTSGSSYNEQFF. The CDR3 nucleotides read TGTGCCAGCAGCTCGACTAGCGGGAGCTCCTACAATGAGCAGTTCTTC.

The rearrangement links TRBV27 to TRBJ1-2; 9 positions match TRBD1. The CDR3 is 15 residues long. With V trimmed by 6 bases and J by 4 bases, 9 bases remained unmatched. The germline V gene encodes CDR1 MNHEY and CDR2 SMNVEV (reference sequence). The CDR3 bases are TGTGCCAGCAGAACCACAGGGGGCGGAAGCTATGGCTACACCTTC. Residues: CASRTTGGGSYGYTF.